This T cell receptor beta chain emerged from a study of radiotherapy plus CTLA-4 blockade in lung cancer. Study at large: Patients showed objective responses in roughly 19% of cases and disease control in more than 25%.

The study's findings and limits: Tumor-derived TCR clones expanded in blood after radiotherapy plus ipilimumab. Interferon-beta and early blood T cell clone dynamics reportedly predicted response best.

Data came from immunoSEQ multiplex PCR; TCRdb stores just in-frame clones and leaves some out. The repertoire holds approximately 69,000 clones, with roughly 75% as singletons. The CDR3 length is 15 residues. V gave up 3 bases and J gave up 6 bases; unmatched junction bases: 3. CDR1 and CDR2 (germline): SGHTS, YDEGEE. CTLA-4 blockade with ipilimumab, together with focal radiation, was given to patients with chemo-refractory metastatic non-small-cell lung cancer. Notes on this clone: Its antigen remains unknown.

The TCR comes from a human donor with non-small cell lung cancer who had a complete response to radiotherapy plus ipilimumab. The chain recombines TRBV5-8 with TRBJ1-6; 10 bases map to TRBD1. Material: peripheral blood, obtained from a patient treated with radiotherapy plus ipilimumab. CDR3 protein: CASSSGTGVNSPLHF. Written as DNA, the CDR3 is TGTGCCAGCAGCTCCGGGACAGGGGTTAATTCACCCCTCCACTTT.